The T cell receptor (beta chain) under discussion was sequenced for a study of OX40 agonist ivuxolimab in advanced cancers. Turning to the overall study: The costimulatory receptor OX40 (CD134) was targeted by ivuxolimab, a fully human IgG2 agonistic monoclonal antibody. Intravenous ivuxolimab was administered to patients every 2 weeks at six dose levels: 0.01, 0.1, 0.3, 1.5, 3 and 10 mg/kg. Among the 52 dose-escalation patients, about 20 had hepatocellular carcinoma, roughly 15 melanoma, 9 renal cell carcinoma and 9 head and neck cancer. A male proportion of roughly 80% and a mean age of around 60 years, ranging from about 23 to 90, were recorded for the dose-escalation cohort. Patients were allowed to have had prior anti-PD-1, anti-PD-L1 or anti-CTLA-4 therapy, and around 40% of the dose-escalation patients had previously received checkpoint inhibitors. Partial responses occurred in three dose-escalation patients: two with cutaneous melanoma and one with hepatocellular carcinoma. The purpose of peripheral TCRbeta sequencing was to test whether ivuxolimab changed TCR sequence diversity and led to clonal T-cell expansion. The paper describes the monotherapy dose-escalation part (N ≈ 49 patients) of the phase I trial of ivuxolimab.

For sequencing of the TCRbeta CDR3 region, genomic DNA was extracted from the sorted cells. The immunoSEQ Assay was used to sequence the TCRbeta CDR3 regions. TCRdb's version of the immuneACCESS table is confined to in-frame rearrangements and falls short of the full clone set. An unresolved V gene accounts for under half of the shortfall where checked; the remainder is of unknown origin. This sample comprises about 86,000 clones, about 90% of them detected only once. The ten largest clonotypes hold roughly 8.7% of the sample. In the case of this clone: It has no known antigen specificity. The input lacks base qualities; no much larger clone sits a single base away.

The CDR3 sequence holds 14 residues, the cysteine and phenylalanine included. Only the CDR3 DNA is retained, 42 bases long and in frame from the first base. Taken from the germline V gene (reference sequence), the CDR1 and CDR2 loops are LNHDA and SQIVND. V is pruned by 6 bases and J by 4 bases, leaving 6 bases of the junction without a gene match. Patients with autoimmune disease history or receiving systemic immunosuppression were excluded from the trial. Peripheral blood for TCR sequencing was drawn from every dose cohort at baseline, at cycle 4 day 1 and at cycle 7 day 1. The samples were taken from a phase I, first-in-human, multicenter, open-label dose-escalation trial of ivuxolimab. The trial enrolled adults with locally advanced or metastatic head and neck squamous cell, hepatocellular, melanoma or renal cell carcinoma. Before TCR sequencing, CD4+ T cells and CD8+ T cells from peripheral blood were sorted into separate populations.

Results the study describes overall, beyond this receptor: At doses from 0.1 to 3.0 mg/kg, clonal expansion was seen in both CD4+ and CD8+ blood T cells between baseline and week 6. After ivuxolimab, expanded clones were on average more numerous among CD8+ T cells than among CD4+ T cells. Low levels of normalized T-cell clonal expansion were also seen in some patients who did not respond. Partial responders in the 0.1-3.0 mg/kg groups had among the lowest normalized peripheral clonal expansion, especially among CD8+ T cells. The antigen specificity of the clonally expanded peripheral T cells was not determined.

This receptor was taken from an adult with an advanced solid tumor such as melanoma, head and neck, liver or kidney cancer. This specimen was CD4+ or CD8+ T cells sorted from blood, taken in a trial of the OX40 agonist ivuxolimab. The chain joins TRBV19 to TRBJ2-5, with TRBD2 identical over 9 junction bases. The DNA sequence is TGTGCCAGTAGCAAGCTAGCGGGGAGAGAGACCCAGTACTTC. This encodes CASSKLAGRETQYF. This CDR3, with the reference TRBV19 and TRBJ2-5 proteins standing in past its ends, gives the full variable domain DGGITQSPKYLFRKEGQNVTLSCEQNLNHDAMYWYRQDPGQGLRLIYYSQIVNDFQKGDIAEGYSVSREKKESFPLTVTSAQKNPTAFYLCASSKLAGRETQYFGPGTRLLVL.